This entry lists 12 T cell receptor beta chains sequenced from one sample in a study of cytomegalovirus exposure and HLA in healthy donors. PCR employed 60 Vbeta and 13 Jbeta primers. Some clones are missing from TCRdb's copy, which holds only in-frame ones; the method was immunoSEQ multiplex PCR. Of over 100,000 clones listed, under 85% are singletons. The specimen sequenced was PBMCs. These receptors were obtained from a man between 40 and 49 years old in good health and CMV-seronegative.

The CDR3: CASSESGRGYEQYF. CDR3 sequence (DNA): TGTGCCAGCAGTGAATCGGGACGGGGGTACGAGCAGTACTTC. The gene calls are TRBV25-1 and TRBJ2-5; D may be TRBD2 (6 bases). The assigned J gene may be wrong: the sequence end matches TRBJ2-7 better. The CDR3 spans 14 residues. Germline V gene sequence: CDR1 MGHDK, CDR2 SYGVNS.

This sequence joins TRBV2 and TRBJ1-6; 9 bases are shared with TRBD1. The CDR3 sequence is 22 residues long. From germline, CDR1 is SNHLY and CDR2 FYNNEI. V was pared by 0 bases and J by 3 bases, with 18 bases of the junction left unmatched. The CDR3 nucleotides read TGTGCCAGCAGTGAAGCGGGACAGGGTCACCCCCGACGCACATTCTATAATTCACCCCTCCACTTT. Its protein product is CASSEAGQGHPRRTFYNSPLHF.

The J gene is TRBJ1-2, the V gene TRBV6-1; 11 bases fit TRBD1. The CDR3 contains 16 residues. In germline, CDR1 is MNHNS, CDR2 SASEGT. The V segment lost 0 bases and the J segment 4 bases; nucleotides outside the gene matches: 4. In nucleotides, the CDR3 is TGTGCCAGCAGTGAAGCGTGGACAGGGGGCGGCTATGGCTACACCTTC. This codes for CASSEAWTGGGYGYTF.

Remarks on this clone: Other DNA sequences within the sample encode an identical CDR3. This chain links TRBV6-5 with TRBJ2-7; 7 bases line up with TRBD1. V gave up 5 bases and J gave up 2 bases; unmatched junction bases: 6. Looked up from germline, CDR1 is MNHEY and CDR2 is SVGAGI. There are 14 residues in the CDR3. CDR3 nucleotide sequence: TGTGCCAGCAGTCCCTTAGGGGGCCCCTACGAGCAGTACTTC. Protein sequence: CASSPLGGPYEQYF.

This sequence joins TRBV7-2 and TRBJ2-3; 9 nucleotides agree with TRBD1. Trimming removed 6 bases from V and 6 bases from J; junction bases left unmatched: 7. This CDR3 region has 14 residues. Germline CDR1 is SGHTA and CDR2 is FQGNSA. The CDR3 spells CASSSSGQGDTQYF. The CDR3 nucleotides read TGTGCCAGCAGTTCTTCCGGACAGGGGGATACGCAGTATTTT.

The J gene is TRBJ1-5, the V gene TRBV27; no definite D call. The V and J ends lost 4 bases and 5 bases respectively, with 9 bases between them. The CDR3 is 13 residues long. CDR1 is MNHEY and CDR2 is SMNVEV in the germline V gene (reference sequence). CDR3: CASSYGVDQPQHF. The CDR3 nucleotides are TGTGCCAGCAGTTACGGGGTGGATCAGCCCCAGCATTTT.

This clone came up a few times. The chain links TRBV6-5 to TRBJ2-5; TRBD2 matches 10 bases. The V gene end was trimmed by 5 bases and the J gene end by 4 bases; junction bases not matched to a gene: 7. The germline CDR1 and CDR2 sequences are MNHEY and SVGAGI. The CDR3 totals 15 residues. The CDR3: CASSRLAGVSETQYF. CDR3 nucleotide sequence: TGTGCCAGCAGTCGCCTAGCGGGGGTGTCAGAGACCCAGTACTTC.

This chain joins TRBV6-5 and TRBJ2-1; D possibly corresponds to TRBD2 (7 bases). The germline V gene encodes CDR1 MNHEY and CDR2 SVGAGI. V was trimmed by 2 bases and J by 3 bases, leaving 11 bases between them. The CDR3 is made up of 15 amino acids. In DNA form, the CDR3 reads TGTGCCAGCAGTTACGGGGGGGCGAACTACAATGAGCAGTTCTTC. This encodes CASSYGGANYNEQFF.

The chain couples TRBV6-5 to TRBJ1-6, with D possibly being TRBD1 (6 bases). The CDR3 sequence is 14 residues long. V dropped 7 bases and J dropped 5 bases, with 12 bases sitting between them. Per the germline V gene, CDR1 is MNHEY and CDR2 is SVGAGI. CDR3 nucleotide sequence: TGTGCCAGCACCGCACGACAGGATAATTCACCCCTCCACTTT. The encoded protein is CASTARQDNSPLHF.

Turning to this clone: An end of the junction differs from the germline gene, which may be a read error. The chain recombines TRBV7-9 with TRBJ1-3; D possibly corresponds to TRBD1 (5 bases). This CDR3 is 18 amino acids long. CDR1 and CDR2 from the germline V gene are SEHNR and FQNEAQ (reference sequence). The CDR3 here is CSSSPGQIWASSGNTIYF. CDR3 DNA: TGTTCCAGCAGCCCAGGGCAAATCTGGGCCTCCTCTGGAAACACCATATATTTT.

The rearrangement joins TRBV29-1 to TRBJ2-2; the D gene is possibly TRBD2 (7 bases). The germline V gene has CDR1 SQVTM and CDR2 ANQGSEA. The CDR3 extends over 12 amino acids. The CDR3 reads CTGGGATGELFF. In nucleotides, the CDR3 is TGCACCGGAGGGGGGGCGACCGGGGAGCTGTTTTTT.

The J gene is TRBJ2-3, the V gene TRBV6-5; D is unresolved. Germline loops: CDR1 MNHEY, CDR2 SVGAGI. The V and J ends lost 5 bases and 0 bases respectively, with 12 bases between them. This CDR3 is 15 amino acids long. CDR3 amino acids: CASSPARISTDTQYF. Written as DNA, the CDR3 is TGTGCCAGCAGTCCAGCGAGAATTAGCACAGATACGCAGTATTTT.